This section outlines one T cell receptor (beta chain) sequence together with its context. What it binds is unknown. This record comes from a study of T cell clonotyping in hematopoietic cell transplantation. Study information: Recipients' pretransplant samples followed cytoreduction. Study findings and constraints: Cells were unsorted, so CD4 and CD8 contributions were not separated. After transplant, recipient diversity fell while pathologically expanded clonotypes grew through day 180.

The time point was: recipient sample about 28 days before transplant, after cytoreduction. Recipients were bled about 28 days pretransplant and at posttransplant days 30, 100, 180. Assay: immunoSEQ multiplex PCR; the TCRdb copy retains only in-frame clones and omits some. This repertoire shows roughly 30,000 clones, over 65% found once; its top ten account for under 8%. This CDR3 has 14 residues. The V gene's germline CDR1 is SGHNT and CDR2 YYREEE (reference sequence). The V end lost 4 bases, the J end lost 1 base, and 11 bases lay between the germline ends. Sequenced here: peripheral blood mononuclear cells, sampled before stem cell transplant. The gene calls are TRBV5-4 and TRBJ1-1; D might be TRBD1 (6 bases). The source is a woman aged 25 to 39 with chronic myeloid leukemia. Some clones in this sample may be carry-over from other donors' samples. This CDR3 reads CASSPGAQNTEAFF. Here the CDR3 DNA reads TGTGCCAGCAGCCCAGGGGCCCAGAACACTGAAGCTTTCTTT.